These 19 T cell receptor beta chains were sequenced from one sample in a study of blood T cell repertoires in COVID-19. Sequenced by immunoSEQ multiplex PCR; TCRdb stores in-frame clones only, minus some. Among 160,000 or so clones listed, 80% to 90% were seen once. Sequencing was done on a sample of peripheral blood. The receptor set was obtained from a woman aged 70-85 years with acute or convalescent COVID-19.

V gene TRBV18 combines with J gene TRBJ2-2; a possible D gene is TRBD1 (5 bases). Germline V lookup: CDR1 KGHSH, CDR2 LQKENI. The CDR3 consists of 15 residues. The V end lost 2 bases, the J end lost 1 base, and 8 bases lay between the germline ends. The CDR3 DNA reads TGTGCCAGCTCACCAACACAGGTGAACACCGGGGAGCTGTTTTTT. Translating gives CASSPTQVNTGELFF.

As regards this clone: The sample has other DNA sequences that encode this CDR3 too. V and J are TRBV19 and TRBJ1-2, with TRBD1 matching 8 bases. Germline CDR1 is LNHDA and CDR2 is SQIVND (reference sequence). CDR3 length equals 13 residues. Trimming at V came to 3 bases and at J to 5 bases, leaving 2 bases not matched to a gene. The CDR3 sequence is CASSMDRAYGYTF. The CDR3 nucleotides are TGTGCCAGTAGTATGGACAGGGCGTATGGCTACACCTTC.

Only a few counts were recorded for this clone. The CDR3 sequence: CASSLVLVYNSPLHF. For the CDR3, the DNA is TGTGCCAGCAGCTTGGTTTTAGTGTATAATTCACCCCTCCACTTT. This chain links TRBV5-8 with TRBJ1-6; D remains ambiguous. This CDR3 contains 15 residues. V shed 0 bases and J shed 4 bases, with 8 bases lying between them. CDR1 and CDR2 (germline): SGHTS, YDEGEE.

A remark on this clone: The junction departs from the called germline gene at one end, perhaps through a read error. The chain carries TRBV18 and TRBJ2-1, with 11 bases fitting TRBD2. Germline assignment: CDR1 KGHSH and CDR2 LQKENI. The CDR3 is 14 amino acids. Written as DNA, the CDR3 is TGTGCCAGCTCACCCCCGGGTAGCGGGAGGGCCCAGGTCTTC. Protein: CASSPPGSGRAQVF.

The rearrangement uses TRBV19 and TRBJ1-2; D uncertain. Germline V CDR1 and CDR2: LNHDA, SQIVND (reference sequence). Trimming shortened V by 3 bases and J by 5 bases, and 10 bases separated the two germline ends. The CDR3 length is 13 residues. CDR3 nucleotide sequence: TGTGCCAGTAGTATGATAACAGTTTATGGCTACACCTTC. Translated, it gives CASSMITVYGYTF. The whole variable domain, filled in from reference TRBV19 and TRBJ1-2, reads DGGITQSPKYLFRKEGQNVTLSCEQNLNHDAMYWYRQDPGQGLRLIYYSQIVNDFQKGDIAEGYSVSREKKESFPLTVTSAQKNPTAFYLCASSMITVYGYTFGSGTRLTVV.

This chain joins TRBV9 and TRBJ2-7, with TRBD2 matching over 15 bases. The germline CDR1 and CDR2 sequences are SGDLS and YYNGEE. CDR3 length: 18 amino acids. Unmatched junction bases numbered 9, after V lost 3 bases and J lost 2 bases. As DNA, the CDR3 is TGTGCCAGCAGCGCCGAAGGACTAGCGGGGGGGCTCACCTACGAGCAGTACTTC. Amino acid sequence: CASSAEGLAGGLTYEQYF.

V gene TRBV2 combines with J gene TRBJ1-2; D gene uncertain. This CDR3 is 13 amino acids long. V was shortened by 6 bases and J by 2 bases, with 10 bases between the two germline ends. CDR1 and CDR2 (germline): SNHLY, FYNNEI. The CDR3 nucleotides read TGTGCCAGCAGGGGCTCGATCAACTATGGCTACACCTTC. Its translation is CASRGSINYGYTF.

This chain links TRBV29-1 with TRBJ2-7, with D possibly matching TRBD2 (6 bases). V lost 3 bases, J lost 9 bases, and 42 bases lay in between. The CDR3 length is 21 residues. CDR1 and CDR2 (germline): SQVTM, ANQGSEA. CDR3 in amino acids: CSVDFLLHIREDLRRLEVQYF. The CDR3 coding sequence is TGCAGCGTTGATTTTCTTCTGCATATCAGGGAGGACCTACGACGGTTGGAAGTGCAGTACTTC.

The rearrangement links TRBV6-4 to TRBJ2-1; D is possibly TRBD1 (5 bases). CDR3 length: 17 amino acids. V lost 2 bases, J lost 6 bases, and 20 bases lay in between. Germline V lookup: CDR1 MRHNA, CDR2 SNTAGT. The CDR3 loop is CASSDGAGSAWVNEQFF. CDR3 DNA sequence: TGTGCCAGCAGTGACGGGGCAGGGTCGGCTTGGGTCAATGAGCAGTTCTTC.

This clone has more than one count but fewer than ten. The chain recombines TRBV19 with TRBJ1-1; TRBD1 matches 11 bases. The CDR3 sequence is 16 residues long. CDR1 LNHDA and CDR2 SQIVND come from the germline V gene (reference sequence). The V and J ends lost 7 bases and 3 bases, in that order; junction bases with no gene match: 10. The chain's CDR3 is CASNRDRGGGHTEAFF. The CDR3 nucleotides are TGTGCCAGTAACCGGGACAGGGGGGGAGGTCACACTGAAGCTTTCTTT.

The chain combines TRBV6-6 with TRBJ2-7, with D unresolved. This CDR3 is built from 15 residues. The V gene's germline CDR1 is MNHNY and CDR2 SVGAGI (reference sequence). The germline V and J ends were trimmed by 2 bases and 3 bases, with 14 bases remaining between them. The chain's CDR3 is CASSYPDSRHYEQYF. CDR3 in DNA: TGTGCCAGCAGTTACCCAGACTCGCGGCACTACGAGCAGTACTTC.

V usage is TRBV2 and J usage is TRBJ1-1, with 10 bases that match TRBD1. The V and J ends lost 6 bases and 10 bases, in that order; junction bases with no gene match: 5. From germline, CDR1 is SNHLY and CDR2 FYNNEI. This CDR3 region has 12 residues. The CDR3 sequence is CASRGQGSIAFF. The CDR3 DNA reads as TGTGCCAGCAGGGGACAGGGGAGCATAGCTTTCTTT.

The chain employs TRBV29-1 and TRBJ2-5; a weak D match, TRBD1 (7 bases). The CDR3 totals 13 residues. V gave up 6 bases and J gave up 5 bases, with 16 bases separating them. Germline V CDR1 and CDR2: SQVTM, ANQGSEA. Here the CDR3 DNA reads TGCAGCGTACTACAGGCGGGACAGGAGACCCAGTACTTC. Its protein is CSVLQAGQETQYF.

The genes are TRBV25-1 and TRBJ1-1; D is uncertain. In germline, CDR1 is MGHDK, CDR2 SYGVNS. Trimming stripped 4 bases from V and 1 base from J, with 10 bases between. This CDR3 contains 14 residues. The CDR3 DNA reads TGTGCCAGCAGTGCGGTGGGCCGGAACACTGAAGCTTTCTTT. The encoded protein is CASSAVGRNTEAFF.

The CDR3 spells CASSLEGTSGYNEQFF. The CDR3 bases are TGTGCCAGCAGCTTAGAGGGGACTAGCGGATACAATGAGCAGTTCTTC. The chain uses TRBV7-2 and TRBJ2-1; 11 positions agree with TRBD2. The CDR3 is made up of 16 amino acids. Unmatched junction bases numbered 3, after V lost 1 base and J lost 4 bases. Germline CDR1 reads SGHTA; CDR2 reads FQGNSA.

V usage is TRBV5-5 and J usage is TRBJ2-7, with 8 bases fitting TRBD1. Looked up from germline, CDR1 is SGHKS and CDR2 is YYEKEE (reference sequence). The CDR3 consists of 14 residues. With 1 base clipped from V and 3 bases from J, the junction kept 3 bases outside the gene matches. The CDR3 reads CASSLRQGYYEQYF. DNA for the CDR3: TGTGCCAGCAGCTTGCGACAGGGGTACTACGAGCAGTACTTC.

This chain uses TRBV27 with TRBJ1-6; TRBD1 matches at 7 bases. V lost 6 bases, J lost 7 bases, and 3 bases stayed unmatched. Germline values: CDR1 MNHEY, CDR2 SMNVEV (reference sequence). This CDR3 has 13 amino acids. CDR3 sequence reads: CASSDRDNSPLHF. In DNA, the CDR3 is TGTGCCAGCAGCGACAGGGACAATTCACCCCTCCACTTT.

DNA for the CDR3: TGTGCCAGCAGTCTCCGGGACAGGGATTTTCTAGGGGACCAAGAGACCCAGTACTTC. It specifies CASSLRDRDFLGDQETQYF. This chain joins TRBV5-6 and TRBJ2-5, with TRBD1 matching over 9 bases. CDR3 size: 19 residues. Trimming at V came to 5 bases and at J to 0 bases, leaving 17 bases not matched to a gene. The germline V gene has CDR1 SGHDT and CDR2 YYEEEE. Drawing the rest from reference TRBV5-6 and TRBJ2-5, the complete variable domain is DAGVTQSPTHLIKTRGQQVTLRCSPKSGHDTVSWYQQALGQGPQFIFQYYEEEERQRGNFPDRFSGHQFPNYSSELNVNALLLGDSALYLCASSLRDRDFLGDQETQYFGPGTRLLVL.

V gene TRBV20-1 combines with J gene TRBJ2-7, with 7 bases aligning to TRBD1. This CDR3 is 13 amino acids long. The V and J ends lost 3 bases and 4 bases, in that order; junction bases with no gene match: 6. Germline V gene sequence: CDR1 DFQATT, CDR2 SNEGSKA (reference sequence). CDR3 nucleotide sequence: TGCAGTGCTAGTGACAGGGCGTCTTACGAGCAGTACTTC. The encoded protein is CSASDRASYEQYF.